Shown below are 30 T cell receptor beta chains from a single sample sequenced in a study of human T cells and chemical hapten exposure. The time point: patch test 1, 2 weeks after DPC sensitization. Treatment described: therapeutic diphenylcyclopropenone sensitization with weekly scalp DPC. MiXCR, run by TCRdb on the RACE reads, gives a single entry per CDR3 protein. This table has approximately 110,000 distinct CDR3 sequences, approximately 10% appearing once. This material consisted of whole blood, taken in connection with sensitization to the hapten diphenylcyclopropenone (DPC). The receptors shown here come from a woman aged 35 to 49 with alopecia areata. Some clones in this sample may be carry-over from other donors' samples.

Ten or more counts support this clonotype. The genes are TRBV11-2 and TRBJ1-1; TRBD1 is a possible D gene (5 bases). CDR1 and CDR2 from the germline V gene are SGHAT and FQNNGV. This CDR3 is 15 amino acids long. V was trimmed by 5 bases and J by 0 bases, leaving 13 bases between them. The CDR3 DNA is TGTGCCAGCAGCCGAGACAGCTCCATGAACACTGAAGCTTTCTTT. The encoded protein is CASSRDSSMNTEAFF.

The sample holds a few counts of this clonotype. The CDR3 coding sequence is TGTGCCAGCAGCTCCCGGACAGGGTTGTATGGCTACACCTTC. Protein product: CASSSRTGLYGYTF. The rearrangement uses TRBV7-8 and TRBJ1-2; TRBD1 aligns across 8 bases. Trimming removed 4 bases from V and 5 bases from J; junction bases left unmatched: 6. This CDR3 spans 14 amino acids. Germline CDR1 and CDR2: SGHVS and FQNEAQ.

This clonotype was seen only a few times. This chain joins TRBV7-2 and TRBJ1-2; D is ambiguous. Deletions cut 11 bases from V and 0 bases from J, with 13 bases between. Per the germline V gene, CDR1 is SGHTA and CDR2 is FQGNSA. There are 13 residues in the CDR3. CDR3: CASSRTSNYGYTF. CDR3 nucleotide sequence: TGTGCCTCGAGCCGTACCTCTAACTATGGCTACACCTTC.

The gene calls are TRBV5-1 and TRBJ1-5, with a possible D match to TRBD1 (5 bases). Germline-derived CDR1 and CDR2 are SGHRS and YFSETQ. This CDR3 has 15 residues. Between the trimmed V and J ends, which lost 2 bases and 4 bases, there was a span of 13 bases. The CDR3 region is CASSFIDSTNQPQHF. The CDR3 nucleotides read TGCGCCAGCAGCTTTATCGACAGTACTAATCAGCCCCAGCATTTT.

The rearrangement links TRBV7-2 to TRBJ1-1; no firm D call. V dropped 8 bases and J dropped 2 bases, with 9 bases sitting between them. The V gene's germline CDR1 is SGHTA and CDR2 FQGNSA. The CDR3 consists of 12 residues. CDR3 residues: CASAHGNTEAFF. The CDR3 coding sequence is TGTGCCAGCGCCCACGGAAACACTGAAGCTTTCTTT.

The sample holds a few counts of this clonotype. The chain couples TRBV9 to TRBJ2-1; TRBD1 agrees at 7 bases. The germline V gene has CDR1 SGDLS and CDR2 YYNGEE. The CDR3 covers 13 residues. Trimming removed 3 bases from V and 8 bases from J; junction bases left unmatched: 5. CDR3 DNA sequence: TGTGCCAGCAGCGCGCACAGGGGCGATGAGCAGTTCTTC. Amino acid sequence: CASSAHRGDEQFF.

The chain joins TRBV6-2 or TRBV6-3 to TRBJ2-2, with 7 positions matching TRBD1. The CDR3 consists of 17 residues. V shed 0 bases, J shed 1 base, and the junction held 5 bases outside the gene matches. Germline V gene sequence: CDR1 MNHEY, CDR2 SVGEGT. In DNA, the CDR3 is TGTGCCAGCAGTTACTCCTTGTGGACAGGGAACACCGGGGAGCTGTTTTTT. Its translation: CASSYSLWTGNTGELFF.

At least ten counts were recorded for this clonotype. This chain connects TRBV12-3 or TRBV12-4 to TRBJ2-4; 7 bases are shared with TRBD1. Losses at the gene ends were 6 bases for V and 1 base for J; bases not matched to a gene: 6. This CDR3 spans 15 amino acids. DNA of the CDR3: TGTGCCAGCAGCGACAGGGCCGACGCCAAAAACATTCAGTACTTC. It codes for CASSDRADAKNIQYF.

This clonotype was recorded at least ten times. This chain connects TRBV7-2 to TRBJ2-3; the D is unclear. This CDR3 is 12 amino acids long. Per germline, CDR1 SGHTA and CDR2 FQGNSA. V gave up 6 bases and J gave up 4 bases, with 8 bases separating them. CDR3 DNA sequence: TGTGCCAGCAGATGGCTCTCAGATACGCAGTATTTT. Translating gives CASRWLSDTQYF.

This chain links TRBV29-1 with TRBJ2-3; 9 positions match TRBD2. The V gene's germline CDR1 is SQVTM and CDR2 ANQGSEA. The ends lost 7 bases at V and 0 bases at J; junction bases unmatched: 5. The CDR3 extends over 14 amino acids. Written as DNA, the CDR3 is TGCAGCGCCCAAACTAGCGGGAGCACAGATACGCAGTATTTT. Translation gives CSAQTSGSTDTQYF.

V usage is TRBV4-1 and J usage is TRBJ1-5; D gene ambiguous. CDR3 size: 14 residues. Deletions cut 3 bases from V and 5 bases from J, with 11 bases between. CDR1 MGHRA and CDR2 YSYEKL come from the germline V gene. CDR3 in amino acids: CASSHPAADQPQHF. The CDR3, as DNA: TGCGCCAGCAGCCATCCCGCGGCCGATCAGCCCCAGCATTTT.

This clonotype was counted only a few times. The rearrangement joins TRBV14 to TRBJ2-3; D is unclear. Looked up from germline, CDR1 is SGHDN and CDR2 is FVKESK. This CDR3 region has 16 residues. The V gene lost 0 bases and the J gene lost 6 bases, with 16 bases spanning the gap. CDR3 in DNA: TGTGCCAGCAGCCAAGAGAAGGGCCCCCGTTCGGATACGCAGTATTTT. Translating it yields CASSQEKGPRSDTQYF.

The rearrangement joins TRBV7-8 to TRBJ1-3; D is uncertain. The V end lost 5 bases, the J end lost 8 bases, and 10 bases lay between the germline ends. This CDR3 region has 12 residues. CDR1 is SGHVS, CDR2 FQNEAQ, per germline. DNA for the CDR3: TGTGCCAGCAGCCGCGATGGGGACACCATATATTTT. This gives the protein CASSRDGDTIYF.

The chain employs TRBV12-3 or TRBV12-4 and TRBJ1-3, with D possibly being TRBD1 (5 bases). The CDR3 loop spans 14 amino acids. Trimming cost V 11 bases and J 2 bases, with 16 bases left between them. The DNA for the CDR3 is TGTGCCGGCACAAGGGACGAGACTGGAAACACCATATATTTT. This sequence encodes CAGTRDETGNTIYF.

This clonotype was found a few times. The chain joins TRBV7-2 to TRBJ2-1; TRBD2 matches 9 bases. CDR3 length: 15 residues. Germline lookup yields CDR1 SGHTA and CDR2 FQGNSA. J lost 7 bases, V lost 5 bases, and 9 bases had no gene match. CDR3 bases: TGTGCCAGCAGCCCCCCGGGACTAGCTCAGAATGAGCAGTTCTTC. Translated: CASSPPGLAQNEQFF.

This clonotype was counted at least ten times. The chain couples TRBV6-6 to TRBJ1-5; D uncertain. The germline gives CDR1 MNHNY, CDR2 SVGAGI (reference sequence). The ends were cut back, 2 bases at V and 6 bases at J, with 17 bases in the middle. The CDR3 sequence is 16 residues long. This chain's CDR3 is CASSYNHGDLGQPQHF. In DNA, the CDR3 is TGTGCCAGCAGTTACAATCATGGAGACCTGGGTCAGCCCCAGCATTTT.

The chain uses TRBV6-5 and TRBJ2-2; D might be TRBD1 or TRBD2, each matching 6 bases. The CDR3 runs 16 residues. V shed 6 bases and J shed 2 bases, with 16 bases lying between them. Germline lookup yields CDR1 MNHEY and CDR2 SVGAGI. The CDR3 sequence: CASSPRGGTNTGELFF. The CDR3 region has the DNA TGTGCCAGCAGCCCCAGGGGCGGGACAAACACCGGGGAGCTGTTTTTT.

On this clonotype itself: This may be a read error, as it is one base from a much larger clone. J is TRBJ2-5 and V is TRBV2, with TRBD2 matching 8 bases. V gave up 6 bases and J gave up 2 bases; unmatched junction bases: 8. CDR1 and CDR2 from the germline V gene are SNHLY and FYNNEI. This CDR3 is 15 amino acids long. Written as DNA, the CDR3 is TGTGCCAGCAGGAGACAAGCGGGGGCACAAGAGACCCAGTACTTC. Encoded protein: CASRRQAGAQETQYF.

The chain combines TRBV29-1 with TRBJ2-1, with D hard to call. Germline lookup yields CDR1 SQVTM and CDR2 ANQGSEA. Between the trimmed V and J ends, which lost 7 bases and 7 bases, there was a span of 11 bases. The CDR3 length is 11 residues. In nucleotides, the CDR3 is TGCAGCGACAGAACCCGGAATGAGCAGTTCTTC. Residues: CSDRTRNEQFF.

This clonotype was detected a few times. This chain connects TRBV19 to TRBJ2-3; 7 bases align to TRBD2. This CDR3 has 16 residues. Germline CDR1 and CDR2: LNHDA and SQIVND (reference sequence). The V gene end was trimmed by 2 bases and the J gene end by 2 bases; junction bases not matched to a gene: 7. The CDR3 region is CASSIMAGAITDTQYF. The DNA for the CDR3 is TGTGCCAGTAGTATAATGGCGGGAGCTATCACAGATACGCAGTATTTT.

On this clonotype itself: This clone may be a read error of a much larger clone one base away. The V call is TRBV29-1, the J call TRBJ2-7; possibly TRBD1 for D (5 bases). CDR3 size: 14 residues. Germline-derived CDR1 and CDR2 are SQVTM and ANQGSEA. The CDR3, as DNA: TGCAGCGTTGAAAAGGCAGGGATTACCTACGAGCGGTACTTC. Translating gives CSVEKAGITYERYF.

This clonotype was seen only a few times. The chain links TRBV7-2 to TRBJ2-2, with 11 bases fitting TRBD2. Germline lookup yields CDR1 SGHTA and CDR2 FQGNSA. The V segment lost 3 bases and the J segment 5 bases; nucleotides outside the gene matches: 5. The CDR3 covers 16 residues. Here the CDR3 reads CASSFTSGSRTGELFF. DNA for the CDR3: TGTGCCAGCAGCTTCACTAGCGGGAGCAGGACCGGGGAGCTGTTTTTT. The full variable domain, completed using reference TRBV7-2 and TRBJ2-2, is GAGVSQSPSNKVTEKGKDVELRCDPISGHTALYWYRQSLGQGLEFLIYFQGNSAPDKSGLPSDRFSAERTGGSVSTLTIQRTQQEDSAVYLCASSFTSGSRTGELFFGEGSRLTVL.

This clonotype was picked up a small number of times. The chain combines TRBV12-3 or TRBV12-4 with TRBJ2-6; TRBD1 matches 8 bases. With 7 bases clipped from V and 2 bases from J, the junction kept 10 bases outside the gene matches. The length of the CDR3 is 17 residues. CDR3 DNA sequence: TGTGCCAGCACCCGGGAGCAGGGGGCGCCTGGGGCCAACGTCCTGACTTTC. Protein: CASTREQGAPGANVLTF.

This chain links TRBV7-2 with TRBJ1-1, with 8 bases aligning to TRBD1. The CDR3 is 13 residues long. Germline V gene data show CDR1 as SGHTA and CDR2 as FQGNSA. The J segment lost 5 bases and the V segment lost 3 bases, leaving 2 bases of the junction unmatched. CDR3 protein: CASSFRQGTEAFF. The CDR3 DNA reads TGTGCCAGCAGCTTTCGACAGGGGACTGAAGCTTTCTTT.

This clonotype was observed at least ten times. The rearrangement links TRBV12-3 or TRBV12-4 to TRBJ2-7, with D possibly TRBD1 on 6 matching bases. The CDR3 sequence is 15 residues long. Between the trimmed V and J ends, which lost 6 bases and 4 bases, there was a span of 19 bases. The CDR3 sequence is CASSLLLTGGYEQYF. CDR3 bases: TGTGCCAGCAGCCTTCTACTGACAGGAGGATACGAGCAGTACTTC.

This clonotype was found many times. V and J are TRBV4-1 and TRBJ1-2, with D tentatively TRBD1 (5 bases). The length of the CDR3 is 14 residues. CDR1 and CDR2 (germline): MGHRA, YSYEKL. Between the trimmed V and J ends, which lost 1 base and 4 bases, there was a span of 10 bases. The CDR3 loop is CASSQGRATYGYTF. CDR3 bases: TGCGCCAGCAGCCAAGGCAGGGCAACCTATGGCTACACCTTC.

This clonotype showed up many times. V is TRBV27 and J is TRBJ1-3, with 9 bases that match TRBD1. The CDR3 spans 15 residues. Germline V lookup: CDR1 MNHEY, CDR2 SMNVEV (reference sequence). The V segment lost 5 bases and the J segment 4 bases; nucleotides outside the gene matches: 6. CDR3 sequence: CASSLTGGAGNTIYF. The CDR3, as DNA: TGTGCCAGCAGTCTTACAGGGGGCGCCGGAAACACCATATATTTT.

There are a few counts of this clonotype. The V gene is TRBV27, the J gene TRBJ2-5; no reliable D call. CDR1 is MNHEY, CDR2 SMNVEV, per germline (reference sequence). There are 15 residues in the CDR3. V lost 5 bases, J lost 1 base, and 14 bases lay in between. CDR3 DNA sequence: TGTGCCAGCAGTCGCAAGGCCCCTCCCCAAGAGACCCAGTACTTC. It is translated as CASSRKAPPQETQYF.

Many counts were recorded for this clonotype. The J gene is TRBJ1-6, the V gene TRBV12-3 or TRBV12-4; D gene uncertain. The CDR3 runs to 15 residues. V was shortened by 8 bases and J by 0 bases, with 11 bases between the two germline ends. As DNA, the CDR3 is TGTGCCAGCGCGATAAGGAGCTCCTATAATTCACCCCTCCACTTT. Translated, it gives CASAIRSSYNSPLHF.

The chain has TRBV5-5 and TRBJ2-7; 7 bases fit TRBD2. The germline V gene encodes CDR1 SGHKS and CDR2 YYEKEE (reference sequence). Germline trimming cut 0 bases from V and 2 bases from J; bases unmatched to any gene: 8. The CDR3 sequence is 16 residues long. CDR3 nucleotide sequence: TGTGCCAGCAGCTTGGATTGGCTAGCGGACACCTACGAGCAGTACTTC. As protein: CASSLDWLADTYEQYF.